The T cell receptor (beta chain) described here comes from a study of T cell repertoires in cytomegalovirus infection. Overall study context: Selected CMV epitopes included recently identified HLA-C-restricted ones as well as well-studied HLA-B-restricted ones. Public TCR beta signatures marked donors with CMV infection and the matching HLA.

This clonotype was seen a handful of times. What it binds is not known. The germline V gene encodes CDR1 SGHDN and CDR2 FVKESK. Trimming removed 0 bases at V and 4 bases at J, with 10 bases between. The CDR3 sequence is 14 residues long. Study findings and constraints: CMV-specific TCR beta clonotypes restricted by HLA-C were the ones dominating the ex vivo response. Cumulative frequency (of public TCR beta family members) identified carriers of CMV plus the relevant HLA.

TCRdb re-called the reads with MiXCR, one entry per CDR3 protein. The repertoire includes tens of thousands of distinct CDR3 sequences, 20% to 30% of them detected once, and 50% sits in the top ten. The sequence was obtained from a human donor in good health (CMV status not recorded). Some clones in this sample may be carry-over from other donors' samples. Specimen: CD8+ T cells from cultured PBMCs, collected from culture after CMV antigen stimulation. The chain employs TRBV14 and TRBJ2-7, with no clear D. The chain's CDR3 is CASSQEVRWYEQYF. CDR3 sequence (DNA): TGTGCCAGCAGCCAAGAGGTGAGGTGGTACGAGCAGTACTTC.